The clone carrying this TCR beta chain showed up many times. The antigen remains unidentified. The germline CDR1 and CDR2 sequences are SGHDT and YYEEEE. Trimming removed 3 bases from V and 6 bases from J, with 8 bases in between. The CDR3 covers 12 residues. The sample comes from a study of identical twins. cDNA molecules carried unique molecular identifiers, and template switching added a universal primer site. TCRdb recomputed calls from the 5' RACE reads with MiXCR, one row per CDR3 protein. The sample shows 500,000 to 650,000 distinct CDR3 sequences, under 25% of them seen only once. Study conclusions and caveats: The authors noted that invariant MAIT and iNKT cells could partly confound zero-insertion analyses. Twins' excess sharing was less marked for out-of-frame beta sequences. Fewer insertions characterized abundant cord blood beta clonotypes, whereas memory repertoires showed none.

Separately, the same data were catalogued under a study of yellow fever vaccine responses in identical twins.

The rearrangement links TRBV5-6 to TRBJ2-3, with no clear D. The receptor comes from a woman younger than 35 in good health. Sequenced: CD4+ T cells sorted from blood. The CDR3 here is CASSSTRDTQYF. The CDR3 DNA is TGTGCCAGCAGCTCCACGAGGGATACGCAGTATTTT.